This section outlines one T cell receptor beta chain sequence together with its context. The source of the sample is a study of T cells after yellow fever vaccination. Study at large: Low-cell-number fractions underwent preparation using SMART-Seq v4 Ultra Low Input.

Germline CDR1 and CDR2: SGHTA and FQGNSA. This CDR3 comprises 15 residues. Trimming pared 2 bases from V and 4 bases from J, leaving 14 bases between. TCRdb processed the 5' RACE reads anew with MiXCR; each CDR3 protein has one entry. The repertoire includes 350,000 to 450,000 distinct CDR3 sequences, approximately 18% of them detected once, and 15% to 20% sits in the top ten. This sample comprised PBMCs, obtained before the yellow fever booster vaccination. The rearrangement uses TRBV7-2 and TRBJ1-2; weak D call: TRBD1 (6 bases). The clonotype originates from a man aged 18-30 years who received the YFV17D yellow fever vaccine. The CDR3 loop is CASSLSPGQLYGYTF. DNA for the CDR3: TGTGCCAGCAGCTTATCCCCCGGACAGCTCTATGGCTACACCTTC.